A selection of T cell receptor beta chains follows, all from one sample in a study of blood T cell repertoires in COVID-19. Profiling relied on immunoSEQ multiplex PCR, and the TCRdb table lists in-frame clones only, not all of them. The data hold some 140,000 clones, with about 89% observed a single time. The sequencing input was peripheral blood. These receptors originate from a middle-aged man with active COVID-19. The CDR3 runs from the conserved cysteine through the conserved F or W. A D gene is named only where the DNA matches it firmly. Size is omitted from some rows. Given values are once, few, many or a class for expanded clones.

D,V,size,J,CDR3,DNA
NA,TRBV7-2,NA,TRBJ1-3,CASSSEWSSGNTIYF,TGTGCCAGCAGCTCGGAGTGGAGCTCTGGAAACACCATATATTTT
TRBD1,TRBV11-1,NA,TRBJ2-3,CASSLVTGGTDTQYF,TGTGCCAGCAGCTTAGTCACAGGGGGGACAGATACGCAGTATTTT
NA,TRBV3-1/TRBV3-2,NA,TRBJ1-1,CASSSKGGAQGEAFF,TGTGCCAGCAGCTCAAAAGGCGGGGCGCAGGGTGAAGCTTTCTTT
TRBD1,TRBV7-9,NA,TRBJ2-6,CASSLGRGQFDSGANVLTF,TGTGCCAGCAGCTTAGGAAGGGGACAGTTCGACTCTGGGGCCAACGTCCTGACTTTC
NA,TRBV3-1/TRBV3-2,once,TRBJ2-1,CASSQRVGAVEQFF,TGTGCCAGCAGCCAAAGGGTGGGGGCTGTTGAGCAGTTCTTC
NA,TRBV19,NA,TRBJ1-1,CASSMRMGEAFF,TGTGCCAGTAGTATGAGGATGGGTGAAGCTTTCTTT
TRBD1,TRBV27,NA,TRBJ2-2,CASRPGTGWPGELFF,TGTGCCAGCAGGCCTGGGACAGGGTGGCCCGGGGAGCTGTTTTTT
NA,TRBV7-2,NA,TRBJ2-2,CASSLLWGDNGELFF,TGTGCCAGCAGCTTATTGTGGGGGGATAACGGGGAGCTGTTTTTT
NA,TRBV15,NA,TRBJ2-3,CATSRDLGTDTQYF,TGTGCCACCAGCAGAGATCTCGGCACAGATACGCAGTATTTT
NA,TRBV4-1,once,TRBJ1-5,CASSQERNQPQHF,TGCGCCAGCAGCCAAGAGCGTAATCAGCCCCAGCATTTT
TRBD2,TRBV10-3,NA,TRBJ2-1,CAISESGGGVNNEQFF,TGTGCCATCAGTGAGTCGGGCGGGGGGGTTAACAATGAGCAGTTCTTC
TRBD1,TRBV6-5,NA,TRBJ1-5,CASSQRQGDQPQHF,TGTGCCAGCAGCCAGCGACAGGGGGATCAGCCCCAGCATTTT
TRBD2,TRBV4-3,NA,TRBJ2-7,CASSQDTGGITYEQYF,TGCGCCAGCAGCCAAGATACGGGGGGTATCACCTACGAGCAGTACTTC
NA,TRBV19,NA,TRBJ1-2,CASSPSDRYYGYTF,TGTGCCAGTAGTCCTAGTGACAGATACTATGGCTACACCTTC
NA,TRBV24-1,once,TRBJ2-1,CATSGTPGTMKFF,TGTGCCACCAGTGGCACCCCCGGGACAATGAAGTTCTTC